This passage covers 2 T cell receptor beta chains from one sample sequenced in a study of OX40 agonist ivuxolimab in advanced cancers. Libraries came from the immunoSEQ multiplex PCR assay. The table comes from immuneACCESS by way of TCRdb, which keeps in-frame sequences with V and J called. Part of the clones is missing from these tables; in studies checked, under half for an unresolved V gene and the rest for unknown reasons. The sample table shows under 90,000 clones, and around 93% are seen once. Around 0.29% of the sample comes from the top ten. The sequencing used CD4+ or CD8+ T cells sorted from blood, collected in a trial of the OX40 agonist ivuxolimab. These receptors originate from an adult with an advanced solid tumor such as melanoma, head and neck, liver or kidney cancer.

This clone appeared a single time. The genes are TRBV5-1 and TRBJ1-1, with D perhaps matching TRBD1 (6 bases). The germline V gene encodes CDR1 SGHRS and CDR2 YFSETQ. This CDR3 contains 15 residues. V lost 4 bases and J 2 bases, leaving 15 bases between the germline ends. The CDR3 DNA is TGCGCCAGCAGCCCTGCGGACGGGGGCAACACTGAAGCTTTCTTT. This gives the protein CASSPADGGNTEAFF.

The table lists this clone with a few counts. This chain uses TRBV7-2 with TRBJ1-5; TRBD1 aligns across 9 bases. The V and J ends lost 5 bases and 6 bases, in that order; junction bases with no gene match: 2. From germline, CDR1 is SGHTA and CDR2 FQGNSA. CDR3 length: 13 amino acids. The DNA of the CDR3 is TGTGCCAGCAGCAGGGACAGGGTTCAGCCCCAGCATTTT. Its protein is CASSRDRVQPQHF.